This T cell receptor (beta chain) was sequenced in a study of post-analysis software for immune sequencing data. Background on the study: Secondary progressive, relapsing-remitting and progressive-relapsing multiple sclerosis were among the included disease courses.

Germline V lookup: CDR1 MNHEY, CDR2 SMNVEV (reference sequence). The CDR3 runs to 15 residues. With 6 bases removed from V and 0 bases from J, the gap between germline ends came to 12 bases. Researchers reported that TCR beta cDNA libraries carried unique molecular identifiers. The yield from roughly 1 to 10 million T cells was 500,000 or so cDNA molecules in total. TCRdb fed the PCR reads into MiXCR, producing one record per CDR3 protein. The sample records about 460,000 distinct CDR3 sequences, approximately 46% being singletons. The study's findings and limits: In multiple sclerosis, normalized Chao1 diversity was significantly below that of controls. Compared with controls, patients had more of five TRBV segments, including TRBV5-6, TRBV5-1 and TRBV20-1.

As for this clonotype: The antigen is undetermined.

The specimen was blood. V gene TRBV27 combines with J gene TRBJ2-4; possibly TRBD1 for D (5 bases). The sequence derives from a girl aged 5 to 17 with multiple sclerosis. The CDR3 is CASSRVSGAKNIQYF. DNA for the CDR3: TGTGCCAGCAGCAGGGTATCGGGAGCCAAAAACATTCAGTACTTC.